The text below deals with one TCR beta chain. After removal of 5 bases from V and 8 bases from J, the junction contained 8 bases not matched to a gene. CDR3 length: 16 residues. Germline V gives CDR1 SGHTA, CDR2 FQGNSA. This sample is drawn from a study of PD-1 blockade in mismatch repair-deficient tumors. Method: immunoSEQ multiplex PCR; TCRdb's copy keeps in-frame clones and lacks some. The table lists 120,000 or so clones, more than 85% of them singletons. The specimen was peripheral blood, collected 44 weeks after starting pembrolizumab. The chain uses TRBV7-2 and TRBJ2-1; 14 positions match TRBD2. The receptor comes from an adult with mismatch repair-deficient cancer. The CDR3 spells CASSRTGTSGRHEQFF. The CDR3 DNA is TGTGCCAGCAGCCGTACAGGGACTAGCGGGAGACATGAGCAGTTCTTC.